The 18 T cell receptor beta chains presented below share a single source sample, sequenced in a study of blood T cell repertoires in COVID-19 (dated by TCRdb to 2018 to 2020). The receptor library was made with the immunoSEQ multiplex PCR assay. TCRdb obtained this table from immuneACCESS and retained in-frame rearrangements with V and J assigned. These tables miss some clones; where compared with another copy, unresolved V genes account for less than half of the shortfall, and the remainder is unexplained. Recorded for this sample are some 60,000 clones; 81% of them occurred a single time. The top ten hold 25% to 30% of the sample. Sequencing was done on a sample of peripheral blood. The receptors come from a woman older than 75 with active or convalescent COVID-19.

J is TRBJ1-2 and V is TRBV5-4; D not certain. The ends were cut back, 1 base at V and 1 base at J, with 5 bases in the middle. The germline gives CDR1 SGHNT, CDR2 YYREEE (reference sequence). The CDR3 is 13 residues long. CDR3 protein: CASSLTDNYGYTF. In nucleotides, the CDR3 is TGTGCCAGCAGCTTGACAGATAACTATGGCTACACCTTC.

The chain links TRBV9 to TRBJ2-3, with 7 positions matching TRBD1. The J segment lost 2 bases and the V segment lost 0 bases, leaving 6 bases of the junction unmatched. CDR3 length: 16 residues. Germline values: CDR1 SGDLS, CDR2 YYNGEE. This chain's CDR3 is CASSVALTGNTDTQYF. In DNA, the CDR3 is TGTGCCAGCAGCGTAGCCCTGACAGGGAACACAGATACGCAGTATTTT.

Written as DNA, the CDR3 is TGCGCCAGCAGCCAAGAAAGGGACAGGAGCGGCTATGGCTACACCTTC. Amino acids: CASSQERDRSGYGYTF. The V and J genes are TRBV4-1 and TRBJ1-2; 8 nucleotides agree with TRBD1. This CDR3 has 16 residues. The germline V gene has CDR1 MGHRA and CDR2 YSYEKL. J was trimmed by 4 bases and V by 0 bases; bases with no gene match: 7.

This clone turned up a few times. The J gene is TRBJ1-2, the V gene TRBV7-9; D perhaps matches TRBD1 (5 bases). The ends were cut back, 5 bases at V and 4 bases at J, with 20 bases in the middle. CDR1 is SEHNR, CDR2 FQNEAQ, per germline (reference sequence). CDR3 length equals 16 residues. CDR3 in amino acids: CASSLAGGEDFYGYTF. CDR3 bases: TGTGCCAGCAGCCTCGCGGGAGGGGAGGACTTCTATGGCTACACCTTC.

The chain links TRBV9 to TRBJ2-1; 7 bases are a match to TRBD1. Looked up from germline, CDR1 is SGDLS and CDR2 is YYNGEE. The J segment lost 4 bases and the V segment lost 0 bases, leaving 7 bases of the junction unmatched. This CDR3 is 16 amino acids long. CDR3 region: CASSVGFQQGYNEQFF. CDR3 coding DNA: TGTGCCAGCAGCGTAGGGTTTCAACAGGGGTACAATGAGCAGTTCTTC.

The chain has TRBV6-5 and TRBJ1-6; D not certain. The V gene lost 6 bases and the J gene lost 0 bases, with 6 bases spanning the gap. This CDR3 contains 14 residues. Germline CDR1 reads MNHEY; CDR2 reads SVGAGI. The CDR3 DNA reads TGTGCCAGCAGGGAGAGCTCCTATAATTCACCCCTCCACTTT. It is translated as CASRESSYNSPLHF.

V gene TRBV4-1 combines with J gene TRBJ2-1, with 7 bases matching TRBD2. With V trimmed by 1 base and J by 4 bases, 7 bases remained unmatched. Germline-derived CDR1 and CDR2 are MGHRA and YSYEKL. This CDR3 is built from 16 residues. The CDR3 coding sequence is TGCGCCAGCAGCCAAGTTCGGCTAGCGGTTTACAATGAGCAGTTCTTC. The encoded protein is CASSQVRLAVYNEQFF.

This clone has just one count. The rearrangement uses TRBV28 and TRBJ1-2; D is perhaps TRBD1 (5 bases). V lost 2 bases, J lost 4 bases, and 14 bases lay in between. The CDR3 runs to 15 residues. Germline loops: CDR1 MDHEN, CDR2 SYDVKM. CDR3 in amino acids: CASSLGDSFSYGYTF. CDR3 sequence (DNA): TGTGCCAGCAGTTTAGGGGACTCGTTTAGCTATGGCTACACCTTC.

This clone has just one count. The chain recombines TRBV3-1 (or the pseudogene TRBV3-2) with TRBJ2-1; 8 bases fit TRBD2. V lost 0 bases and J lost 7; bases outside the gene matches: 8. The CDR3 loop spans 16 amino acids. Germline CDR1 and CDR2: LGHDT and YNNKEL (reference sequence). CDR3 loop: CASSQDGGSGANEQFF. In DNA, the CDR3 is TGTGCCAGCAGCCAAGATGGTGGTAGCGGGGCAAATGAGCAGTTCTTC.

The CDR3 loop is CASSEAVAGLYEQYF. DNA of the CDR3: TGTGCCAGCAGTGAAGCTGTAGCGGGGTTATACGAGCAGTACTTC. The chain couples TRBV6-1 to TRBJ2-7; 8 nucleotides line up with TRBD2. V shed 0 bases, J shed 4 bases, and the junction held 5 bases outside the gene matches. This CDR3 has 15 amino acids. Per germline, CDR1 MNHNS and CDR2 SASEGT.

This sequence joins TRBV3-1 (or the pseudogene TRBV3-2) and TRBJ2-2, with D unclear. Trimming cost V 5 bases and J 6 bases, with 7 bases left between them. This CDR3 contains 12 residues. From germline, CDR1 is LGHDT and CDR2 YNNKEL (reference sequence). CDR3 bases: TGTGCCAGCAGCTCCCCGGCCGGGGAGCTGTTTTTT. It codes for CASSSPAGELFF.

The V call is TRBV18, the J call TRBJ2-3; 10 nucleotides match TRBD2. V shed 3 bases and J 3 bases; nucleotides not matched to a gene: 6. Germline V gene sequence: CDR1 KGHSH, CDR2 LQKENI. The CDR3 consists of 16 residues. The CDR3 is CASSPRTSGTTDTQYF. The CDR3 DNA reads as TGTGCCAGCTCACCCCGGACTAGCGGAACAACAGATACGCAGTATTTT.

The chain links TRBV28 to TRBJ1-2; D ambiguous. The CDR3 consists of 14 residues. Deletions cut 5 bases from V and 0 bases from J, with 10 bases between. Germline V gene lookup returns CDR1 MDHEN and CDR2 SYDVKM. The CDR3 reads CASSTPGTNYGYTF. The CDR3 coding sequence is TGTGCCAGCAGTACTCCGGGGACTAACTATGGCTACACCTTC.

This clone was observed once. This chain connects TRBV6-4 to TRBJ1-2; the D gene is possibly TRBD1 (6 bases). Germline V CDR1 and CDR2: MRHNA, SNTAGT. This CDR3 has 16 residues. Trimming cost V 0 bases and J 4 bases, with 15 bases left between them. The CDR3 is CASSDSMDSDLYGYTF. CDR3 in DNA: TGTGCCAGCAGTGACTCGATGGACAGTGATCTCTATGGCTACACCTTC.

The J gene is TRBJ2-5, the V gene TRBV5-4; 9 bases are a match to TRBD2. Germline CDR1 SGHNT, CDR2 YYREEE (reference sequence). With 1 base clipped from V and 3 bases from J, the junction kept 4 bases outside the gene matches. The CDR3 runs 15 residues. In DNA form, the CDR3 reads TGTGCCAGCAGCTTGCTAGCGGGGACCAAAGAGACCCAGTACTTC. This gives the protein CASSLLAGTKETQYF.

The chain combines TRBV2 with TRBJ2-7; TRBD1 agrees at 10 bases. Per the germline V gene, CDR1 is SNHLY and CDR2 is FYNNEI. The CDR3 is 15 amino acids. V lost 5 bases and J lost 9; bases outside the gene matches: 13. For the CDR3, the DNA is TGTGCCAGCAGTCAATTGGGACAGGGGTCTGATAGGCAGTACTTC. Residues: CASSQLGQGSDRQYF.

The chain uses TRBV12-3 or TRBV12-4 and TRBJ1-4; 8 bases are a match to TRBD1. V lost 11 bases, J lost 5 bases, and 7 bases stayed unmatched. The CDR3 runs 13 residues. The CDR3 nucleotides read TGTGCCTCCAGACAGGGGAAAAATGAAAAACTGTTTTTT. It yields the protein CASRQGKNEKLFF.

This chain joins TRBV4-1 and TRBJ1-2; weak D call: TRBD1 (6 bases). The CDR3 is 14 residues long. Germline assignment: CDR1 MGHRA and CDR2 YSYEKL. The V and J ends lost 1 base and 4 bases respectively, with 10 bases between them. The DNA for the CDR3 is TGCGCCAGCAGCCAAGGACAGGATTTCTATGGCTACACCTTC. Translating gives CASSQGQDFYGYTF.